This entry describes one T cell receptor (beta chain). The V end lost 8 bases, the J end lost 2 bases, and 10 bases lay between the germline ends. The CDR3 has 13 amino acids. The V gene's germline CDR1 is KGHDR and CDR2 SFDVKD. This sample was included in a study of T cells after yellow fever vaccination. The overall study: The authors prepared low-cell-number fractions using SMART-Seq v4 Ultra Low Input.

Broader study findings: Post-booster samples contained most primary-vaccination clones (approximately 96% CD4, around 90% CD8).

A 5'RACE template-switching step, the method used to make TCR cDNA, added a universal primer site and UMIs. TCRdb called the 5' RACE reads again in MiXCR, with one record for every CDR3 protein. Here the sample spans over 45,000 distinct CDR3 sequences, about 5.6% being singletons. J is TRBJ2-3 and V is TRBV24-1; D is unclear. This clonotype was obtained from a man between 18 and 35 years old who received the YFV17D yellow fever vaccine. This sample comprised PBMCs, either bulk or a sorted T-cell subset (CD4+, CD8+, memory, or dextramer-sorted; not recorded which), obtained on the day of the yellow fever booster vaccination. CDR3 loop: CATTDGDTDTQYF. The CDR3 DNA follows: TGTGCCACCACTGACGGCGACACAGATACGCAGTATTTT.